These 14 T cell receptor beta chains came from one sample sequenced in a study of Graves' ophthalmopathy and Graves' hyperthyroidism. The authors amplified TCR beta CDR3 regions from RNA transcripts. First-round RT-PCR with HTBI primers preceded a second-round multiplex PCR. MiXCR, run by TCRdb on the multiplex PCR reads, gives a single entry per CDR3 protein. Of about 220,000 distinct CDR3 sequences in the sample, about a fifth were seen once. Sequencing was carried out using peripheral blood. The receptors here all came from a woman between 50 and 59 years old with Graves' ophthalmopathy.

This clonotype was seen many times. The chain uses TRBV19 and TRBJ1-5, with 10 bases aligning to TRBD1. The germline V gene has CDR1 LNHDA and CDR2 SQIVND (reference sequence). The CDR3 runs to 15 residues. With V trimmed by 5 bases and J by 7 bases, 8 bases remained unmatched. CDR3 DNA sequence: TGTGCCAGTAGTGAGACAGGGGGCTCGCGACAGCCCCAGCATTTT. Amino acid sequence: CASSETGGSRQPQHF.

Ten or more counts support this clonotype. V gene TRBV11-2 combines with J gene TRBJ1-1; D is unclear. V was pared by 5 bases and J by 3 bases, with 10 bases between. The CDR3 loop spans 13 amino acids. The germline CDR1 and CDR2 sequences are SGHAT and FQNNGV. CDR3 coding DNA: TGTGCCAGCAGCCGTAGGTTGGACACTGAAGCTTTCTTT. Amino acids: CASSRRLDTEAFF.

This clonotype was detected many times. The chain carries TRBV7-9 and TRBJ1-6; unclear D gene. The CDR3 totals 15 residues. CDR1 is SEHNR, CDR2 FQNEAQ, per germline (reference sequence). V was trimmed by 5 bases and J by 2 bases, leaving 10 bases between them. The CDR3 nucleotides read TGTGCCAGCAGCCCGACGAGGACCTATAATTCACCCCTCCACTTT. Translation: CASSPTRTYNSPLHF.

This clonotype was detected many times. The genes are TRBV7-2 and TRBJ2-7, with 9 bases that match TRBD1. There are 16 residues in the CDR3. Germline CDR1 SGHTA, CDR2 FQGNSA. V lost 1 base, J lost 4 bases, and 8 bases stayed unmatched. CDR3 protein: CASSLVGGQGWYEQYF. The CDR3 nucleotides read TGTGCCAGCAGCTTAGTGGGGGGACAGGGATGGTACGAGCAGTACTTC.

At least ten counts were recorded for this clonotype. This rearrangement joins TRBV29-1 to TRBJ1-2; D perhaps matches TRBD1 (5 bases). V lost 1 base and J lost 5, with 8 bases in between. This CDR3 is 12 amino acids long. Germline V gene data show CDR1 as SQVTM and CDR2 as ANQGSEA. DNA for the CDR3: TGCAGCGTTGAAGCAGGGAGATATGGCTACACCTTC. As protein: CSVEAGRYGYTF.

The chain has TRBV7-9 and TRBJ1-1, with TRBD1 as a possible D gene (6 bases). Trimming stripped 3 bases from V and 4 bases from J, with 12 bases between. This CDR3 region has 14 residues. CDR1 and CDR2 from the germline V gene are SEHNR and FQNEAQ (reference sequence). CDR3 sequence: CASSFMLGGTEAFF. CDR3 nucleotides: TGTGCCAGCAGCTTTATGTTAGGGGGCACTGAAGCTTTCTTT.

This clonotype was counted only a few times. The V gene is TRBV30, the J gene TRBJ2-7, with D unresolved. This CDR3 contains 13 residues. The V end lost 1 base, the J end lost 0 bases, and 7 bases lay between the germline ends. Looked up from germline, CDR1 is GTSNPN and CDR2 is SVGIG (reference sequence). CDR3 DNA: TGTGCCTGGAGTGGGCAGGTCTCCTACGAGCAGTACTTC. Translation gives CAWSGQVSYEQYF.

The chain uses TRBV6-1 and TRBJ2-5, with D perhaps assigned TRBD1 or TRBD2 (5 bases each). Germline V gene lookup returns CDR1 MNHNS and CDR2 SASEGT. Trimming pared 1 base from V and 3 bases from J, leaving 15 bases between. The CDR3 loop spans 16 amino acids. CDR3 coding DNA: TGTGCCAGCAGTGAAGGGCCACTAGAGGGGAAAGAGACCCAGTACTTC. Amino acids: CASSEGPLEGKETQYF.

In this sample, this clonotype turned up a few times. The V and J genes are TRBV30 and TRBJ2-2; 11 nucleotides line up with TRBD2. After removal of 5 bases from V and 7 bases from J, the junction contained 9 bases not matched to a gene. The CDR3 runs 15 residues. CDR1 GTSNPN and CDR2 SVGIG come from the germline V gene (reference sequence). The CDR3 DNA follows: TGTGCCTGGGAGTTAGCGGGAGGGAGTAACGGGGAGCTGTTTTTT. Translating gives CAWELAGGSNGELFF.

As for this clonotype: A much larger clone lies one base from this, so it may be a read error. V is TRBV25-1 and J is TRBJ1-3; D unresolved. Germline lookup yields CDR1 MGHDK and CDR2 SYGVNS. V was shortened by 7 bases and J by 2 bases, with 30 bases between the two germline ends. The CDR3 covers 20 residues. DNA of the CDR3: TGTGCCAGCACCACACCTTCCGACGGCAACGGTTTATTCGCTGGAAACACCATATATTTT. This sequence encodes CASTTPSDGNGLFAGNTIYF.

There are many counts of this clonotype. This sequence joins TRBV4-2 and TRBJ1-1; D is perhaps TRBD1 (5 bases). The germline V and J ends were trimmed by 3 bases and 1 base, with 9 bases remaining between them. This CDR3 comprises 14 residues. CDR1 is LGHNA, CDR2 YNFKEQ, per germline. This CDR3 is CASSQGGTNTEAFF. The CDR3 DNA is TGTGCCAGCAGCCAGGGGGGGACGAACACTGAAGCTTTCTTT.

This clonotype was seen repeatedly, ten times or more. The chain carries TRBV6-2 or TRBV6-3 and TRBJ2-2, with 13 bases lining up with TRBD2. This CDR3 contains 18 residues. V was clipped by 4 bases and J by 2 bases; unmatched bases: 7. From germline, CDR1 is MNHEY and CDR2 SVGEGT. The CDR3: CASSSGLAGAANTGELFF. Written as DNA, the CDR3 is TGTGCCAGCAGTTCCGGACTAGCGGGAGCGGCTAACACCGGGGAGCTGTTTTTT.

The chain uses TRBV27 and TRBJ2-4; D perhaps matches TRBD2 (6 bases). In germline, CDR1 is MNHEY, CDR2 SMNVEV (reference sequence). The CDR3 extends over 15 amino acids. Trimming took off 5 bases at V and 3 bases at J, with 14 bases between the two ends. The CDR3 sequence is CASSMRGAYKNIQYF. DNA for the CDR3: TGTGCCAGCAGTATGCGCGGGGCTTACAAAAACATTCAGTACTTC.

V and J are TRBV6-2 or TRBV6-3 and TRBJ1-1, with D uncertain. With 0 bases removed from V and 4 bases from J, the gap between germline ends came to 3 bases. CDR3 length equals 12 residues. Germline CDR1 MNHEY, CDR2 SVGEGT. This CDR3 reads CASSYSFTEAFF. CDR3 DNA: TGTGCCAGCAGTTACTCCTTCACTGAAGCTTTCTTT.